The 21 T cell receptor beta chains given below trace back to one sample, sequenced in a study of beta chain features in type 1 diabetes (dated 2018 in TCRdb). What the research found in general, with its limitations: In all four CD4+ subsets, TCRB CDR3 length was moderately but significantly shorter in type 1 diabetes patients.

The method was the immunoSEQ multiplex PCR assay. The entire amount of isolated RNA was reverse transcribed using the High Capacity cDNA Reverse Transcription Kit, so the sequenced TCRB transcripts were expressed ones. The table comes from immuneACCESS by way of TCRdb, which keeps in-frame sequences with V and J called. Part of the clones is missing from these tables; in studies checked, under half for an unresolved V gene and the rest for unknown reasons. This sample is represented by a few hundred thousand clones; over 11% of them were singletons. The ten largest account for 0.015% to 0.02% of the sample. Antigen specificity for these receptors is unknown. Sequencing was done on a sample of naive CD4+ T cells from blood. The cell subset or site label, read with the paper, signifies: true naive CD4+ T cells. These receptors all come from a man aged 30 to 45 with type 1 diabetes.

This clone has only a few counts. The chain uses TRBV30 and TRBJ1-1; tentatively, D is TRBD1 (6 bases). V was clipped by 3 bases and J by 1 base, with 9 bases between them. The CDR3 has 13 residues. Germline values: CDR1 GTSNPN, CDR2 SVGIG (reference sequence). The CDR3 region is CAWSGTSNTEAFF. In DNA form, the CDR3 reads TGTGCCTGGAGCGGGACATCGAACACTGAAGCTTTCTTT.

This clone was detected only a few times. V usage is TRBV13 and J usage is TRBJ1-5; 9 positions agree with TRBD1. Germline CDR1 PRHDT, CDR2 FYEKMQ (reference sequence). This CDR3 contains 14 residues. V shed 6 bases and J 4 bases; nucleotides not matched to a gene: 4. CDR3 sequence (DNA): TGTGCCAGCAGTCGGACAGGGGAAAATCAGCCCCAGCATTTT. As protein: CASSRTGENQPQHF.

This clone occurred a few times. V usage is TRBV30 and J usage is TRBJ1-4; the match to TRBD1 covers 7 bases. Trimming took 1 base from V and 2 from J; bases not matched to a gene: 7. Germline V gene sequence: CDR1 GTSNPN, CDR2 SVGIG (reference sequence). There are 16 residues in the CDR3. In DNA form, the CDR3 reads TGTGCCTGGAGTGGCTCGGGGACAGCTACTAATGAAAAACTGTTTTTT. It codes for CAWSGSGTATNEKLFF. Together with reference TRBV30 and TRBJ1-4, the CDR3 gives the full variable domain: SQTIHQWPATLVQPVGSPLSLECTVEGTSNPNLYWYRQAAGRGLQLLFYSVGIGQISSEVPQNLSASRPQDRQFILSSKKLLLSDSGFYLCAWSGSGTATNEKLFFGSGTQLSVL.

V is TRBV25-1 and J is TRBJ2-7; D is possibly TRBD1 (6 bases). This CDR3 comprises 14 residues. In germline, CDR1 is MGHDK, CDR2 SYGVNS. Trimming removed 7 bases at V and 4 bases at J, with 17 bases between. The CDR3 reads CASTNSHRVYEQYF. Here the CDR3 DNA reads TGTGCCAGCACGAATTCGCACAGGGTGTACGAGCAGTACTTC.

This clone came up a few times. This chain joins TRBV9 and TRBJ2-7; 8 nucleotides align to TRBD2. CDR1 and CDR2 from the germline V gene are SGDLS and YYNGEE. The CDR3 extends over 17 amino acids. V lost 0 bases to trimming and J lost 3 bases; unmatched junction nucleotides: 11. CDR3 sequence: CASSVVSGSVWGYEQYF. In DNA, the CDR3 is TGTGCCAGCAGCGTAGTGAGCGGGAGCGTCTGGGGCTACGAGCAGTACTTC. The full variable domain, in which reference TRBV9 and TRBJ2-7 provide the parts outside the CDR3, is DSGVTQTPKHLITATGQRVTLRCSPRSGDLSVYWYQQSLDQGLQFLIQYYNGEERAKGNILERFSAQQFPDLHSELNLSSLELGDSALYFCASSVVSGSVWGYEQYFGPGTRLTVT.

This clone has just a few counts. The chain couples TRBV28 to TRBJ2-4; 11 bases map to TRBD2. The ends lost 6 bases at V and 6 bases at J; junction bases unmatched: 10. Per germline, CDR1 MDHEN and CDR2 SYDVKM. The CDR3 consists of 16 residues. The CDR3 protein is CASSRDSGRAANIQYF. In DNA form, the CDR3 reads TGTGCCAGCAGCAGAGATAGCGGGAGGGCCGCAAACATTCAGTACTTC.

V usage is TRBV28 and J usage is TRBJ2-7, with a tentative D call TRBD2 (5 bases). CDR1 MDHEN and CDR2 SYDVKM come from the germline V gene. The CDR3 is made up of 13 amino acids. V dropped 5 bases and J dropped 5 bases, with 13 bases sitting between them. The CDR3 loop is CASSEGMINEQYF. The CDR3 nucleotides read TGTGCCAGCAGTGAGGGAATGATAAACGAGCAGTACTTC.

The sample holds a few counts of this clone. Here the CDR3 reads CAISGAGTGEYEQYF. CDR3 in DNA: TGTGCCATCAGTGGTGCTGGGACAGGGGAATACGAGCAGTACTTC. This chain links TRBV10-3 with TRBJ2-7; 10 bases are shared with TRBD1. The germline gives CDR1 ENHRY, CDR2 SYGVKD. The J segment lost 4 bases and the V segment lost 4 bases, leaving 7 bases of the junction unmatched. This CDR3 is built from 15 residues.

There are a few counts of this clone. Other DNA sequences from this sample encode an identical CDR3 as well. The V and J genes are TRBV7-9 and TRBJ2-1, with 7 bases lining up with TRBD2. This CDR3 has 14 residues. Germline values: CDR1 SEHNR, CDR2 FQNEAQ (reference sequence). Germline trimming cut 4 bases from V and 0 bases from J; bases unmatched to any gene: 0. The CDR3 DNA follows: TGTGCCAGCAGCTCTAGCGGCTCCTACAATGAGCAGTTCTTC. It is translated as CASSSSGSYNEQFF. Based on the CDR3 plus reference TRBV7-9 and TRBJ2-1, the full variable domain is DTGVSQNPRHKITKRGQNVTFRCDPISEHNRLYWYRQTLGQGPEFLTYFQNEAQLEKSRLLSDRFSAERPKGSFSTLEIQRTEQGDSAMYLCASSSSGSYNEQFFGPGTRLTVL.

This chain uses TRBV19 with TRBJ2-1; TRBD2 agrees at 15 bases. The germline V gene encodes CDR1 LNHDA and CDR2 SQIVND (reference sequence). J gave up 10 bases and V 2 bases, and 6 bases lay outside the gene matches. This CDR3 has 16 amino acids. The CDR3 sequence is CASSITGTSGRNEQFF. DNA of the CDR3: TGTGCCAGTAGTATAACCGGGACTAGCGGGAGGAACGAGCAGTTCTTC.

The V gene is TRBV19, the J gene TRBJ2-3, with TRBD1 matching 8 bases. The CDR3 is 13 residues long. The germline V gene has CDR1 LNHDA and CDR2 SQIVND (reference sequence). V shed 6 bases, J shed 4 bases, and the junction held 3 bases outside the gene matches. This CDR3 reads CASSDRGADTQYF. The CDR3 nucleotides read TGTGCCAGTAGCGACAGGGGCGCAGATACGCAGTATTTT.

V gene TRBV27 combines with J gene TRBJ2-1; 8 nucleotides match TRBD1. Germline V gives CDR1 MNHEY, CDR2 SMNVEV (reference sequence). V lost 5 bases, J lost 8 bases, and 8 bases stayed unmatched. The CDR3 runs 14 residues. In DNA, the CDR3 is TGTGCCAGCAGTCGACCGGGACAGGTAGATGAGCAGTTCTTC. Its protein product is CASSRPGQVDEQFF.

V gene TRBV7-2 combines with J gene TRBJ2-7; 9 nucleotides match TRBD2. Trimming at V came to 2 bases and at J to 4 bases, leaving 6 bases not matched to a gene. The germline CDR1 and CDR2 sequences are SGHTA and FQGNSA. This CDR3 has 15 amino acids. The CDR3 nucleotides are TGTGCCAGCAGCTTATCGACTAGCGGCCCTTACGAGCAGTACTTC. This gives the protein CASSLSTSGPYEQYF.

This clone was seen a handful of times. The genes are TRBV25-1 and TRBJ2-1, with D possibly matching TRBD1 (6 bases). V was pared by 6 bases and J by 0 bases, with 6 bases between. This CDR3 spans 13 amino acids. Germline values: CDR1 MGHDK, CDR2 SYGVNS. The DNA for the CDR3 is TGTGCCAGCAGGGACAGCTCCTACAATGAGCAGTTCTTC. Its protein product is CASRDSSYNEQFF.

This clone came up a few times. This chain uses TRBV27 with TRBJ1-4; 10 bases line up with TRBD1. J was trimmed by 7 bases and V by 6 bases; bases with no gene match: 11. The CDR3 runs to 16 residues. The germline gives CDR1 MNHEY, CDR2 SMNVEV (reference sequence). CDR3 protein: CASSRRQGAPAEKLFF. CDR3 DNA sequence: TGTGCCAGCAGCCGGAGACAGGGGGCGCCTGCTGAAAAACTGTTTTTT.

This sequence joins TRBV13 and TRBJ2-7; D is perhaps TRBD2 (7 bases). Germline CDR1 PRHDT, CDR2 FYEKMQ (reference sequence). V lost 6 bases and J lost 7, with 22 bases in between. The CDR3 length is 15 residues. In nucleotides, the CDR3 is TGTGCCAGCAGGAGGGGGGGGGCCGAAAGAGGTGAGCAGTACTTC. As protein: CASRRGGAERGEQYF.

A few counts support this clone. This chain links TRBV9 with TRBJ2-3, with D maybe TRBD1 (6 bases). V was pared by 4 bases and J by 7 bases, with 22 bases between. The germline CDR1 and CDR2 sequences are SGDLS and YYNGEE. The CDR3 is 16 residues long. Here the CDR3 reads CASSTPRGKDANTQYF. Here the CDR3 DNA reads TGTGCCAGCAGCACCCCCAGGGGAAAGGATGCCAATACGCAGTATTTT.

The chain has TRBV4-2 and TRBJ1-2; D perhaps matches TRBD1 (5 bases). This CDR3 spans 14 amino acids. Deletions cut 2 bases from V and 8 bases from J, with 15 bases between. The germline CDR1 and CDR2 sequences are LGHNA and YNFKEQ. The CDR3 protein is CASSQNPGQSGYTF. Here the CDR3 DNA reads TGTGCCAGCAGCCAAAACCCAGGGCAGTCGGGCTACACCTTC.

This chain uses TRBV18 with TRBJ2-7; 8 bases are shared with TRBD2. Germline V gives CDR1 KGHSH, CDR2 LQKENI. This CDR3 is built from 15 residues. After removal of 6 bases from V and 0 bases from J, the junction contained 7 bases not matched to a gene. CDR3 sequence: CASSPSGSSSYEQYF. The CDR3 region has the DNA TGTGCCAGCTCCCCTAGCGGGTCTAGCTCCTACGAGCAGTACTTC.

This clone was detected a few times. V and J are TRBV6-5 and TRBJ2-1, with 9 bases aligning to TRBD1. Germline values: CDR1 MNHEY, CDR2 SVGAGI. The CDR3 is made up of 15 amino acids. V shed 6 bases and J 6 bases; nucleotides not matched to a gene: 9. CDR3: CASSFRDRVSNEQFF. The CDR3 DNA follows: TGTGCCAGCAGCTTTAGGGACAGGGTTTCCAATGAGCAGTTCTTC.

This clone was picked up a small number of times. This rearrangement joins TRBV10-3 to TRBJ2-3; 7 bases align to TRBD1. The CDR3 covers 15 residues. CDR1 and CDR2 from the germline V gene are ENHRY and SYGVKD. With 6 bases clipped from V and 0 bases from J, the junction kept 6 bases outside the gene matches. The CDR3 coding sequence is TGTGCCATCAGGGGGACAGTCGTGAGCACAGATACGCAGTATTTT. Translated: CAIRGTVVSTDTQYF.